A single sample gave rise to the 5 T cell receptor beta chains below, sequenced in a study of blood T cell repertoires in COVID-19. Clones were read by immunoSEQ multiplex PCR, and TCRdb kept only the in-frame ones, dropping some. The sample has 75,000 to 90,000 clones; 80% to 90% are singletons. Sequencing used peripheral blood. The source is an elderly man with acute or convalescent COVID-19.

The V call is TRBV19, the J call TRBJ1-2; 8 bases fit TRBD1. V lost 7 bases to trimming and J lost 4 bases; unmatched junction nucleotides: 5. The CDR3 contains 13 residues. Germline lookup yields CDR1 LNHDA and CDR2 SQIVND (reference sequence). DNA of the CDR3: TGTGCCAGTACCACAGGGGGTGGCTATGGCTACACCTTC. This gives the protein CASTTGGGYGYTF.

The chain carries TRBV11-2 and TRBJ2-4, with 8 bases aligning to TRBD1. After removal of 1 base from V and 6 bases from J, the junction contained 5 bases not matched to a gene. There are 15 residues in the CDR3. Germline assignment: CDR1 SGHAT and CDR2 FQNNGV. The CDR3 is CASSLVTGGTNIQYF. The CDR3 DNA is TGTGCCAGCAGCTTAGTCACAGGGGGAACAAACATTCAGTACTTC.

The V gene is TRBV7-8, the J gene TRBJ2-7; TRBD2 matches at 11 bases. The CDR3 loop spans 15 amino acids. V gave up 7 bases and J gave up 2 bases; unmatched junction bases: 7. Germline V CDR1 and CDR2: SGHVS, FQNEAQ. CDR3: CASILTSGVPYEQYF. The CDR3 DNA follows: TGTGCCAGCATCCTGACTAGCGGGGTTCCCTACGAGCAGTACTTC.

Only one count was recorded for this clone. This chain uses TRBV19 with TRBJ2-1; 7 nucleotides line up with TRBD1. The CDR3 extends over 14 amino acids. Trimming took 3 bases from V and 8 from J; bases not matched to a gene: 7. Germline CDR1 and CDR2: LNHDA and SQIVND (reference sequence). CDR3 residues: CASSIYRGEDEQFF. The CDR3 DNA follows: TGTGCCAGTAGTATCTACAGGGGCGAAGATGAGCAGTTCTTC.

The rearrangement links TRBV30 to TRBJ2-7, with D possibly matching TRBD2 (5 bases). V was trimmed by 1 base and J by 0 bases, leaving 7 bases between them. CDR1 and CDR2 (germline): GTSNPN, SVGIG (reference sequence). CDR3 size: 13 residues. Here the CDR3 reads CAWSGGRSYEQYF. CDR3 in DNA: TGTGCCTGGAGTGGAGGGCGCTCCTACGAGCAGTACTTC.